The count of the clone carrying this T cell receptor (beta chain) is one. This entry belongs to a study of blood T cell repertoires in COVID-19. At the level of the study: From the United States, Italy and Spain came samples of acute and convalescent COVID-19. PBMCs, B-cell-depleted T cells, or T cells provided the cDNA or gDNA that made up the material.

The germline V gene has CDR1 KGHSH and CDR2 LQKENI. The CDR3 runs to 17 residues. Trimming cost V 4 bases and J 4 bases, with 19 bases left between them. Authors' methods: Estimation of nucleated cell counts was performed using reference gene primer amplification. TCRdb's copy holds only in-frame clones and misses some; the assay was immunoSEQ multiplex PCR. Clone size and the V and J calls come from that table; the DNA yielded D and trimming. This sample carries about 300,000 clones, around 86% of them seen once, and the ten largest clones take 1% to 1.5%. The origin of this receptor is a man aged 70-80 years with acute or convalescent COVID-19. Sequenced input: peripheral blood. The genes are TRBV18 and TRBJ2-2, with D maybe TRBD2 (6 bases). CDR3 sequence: CASSQGRRGGTTGELFF. CDR3 nucleotide sequence: TGTGCCAGCTCACAGGGCCGACGCGGAGGGACCACCGGGGAGCTGTTTTTT.